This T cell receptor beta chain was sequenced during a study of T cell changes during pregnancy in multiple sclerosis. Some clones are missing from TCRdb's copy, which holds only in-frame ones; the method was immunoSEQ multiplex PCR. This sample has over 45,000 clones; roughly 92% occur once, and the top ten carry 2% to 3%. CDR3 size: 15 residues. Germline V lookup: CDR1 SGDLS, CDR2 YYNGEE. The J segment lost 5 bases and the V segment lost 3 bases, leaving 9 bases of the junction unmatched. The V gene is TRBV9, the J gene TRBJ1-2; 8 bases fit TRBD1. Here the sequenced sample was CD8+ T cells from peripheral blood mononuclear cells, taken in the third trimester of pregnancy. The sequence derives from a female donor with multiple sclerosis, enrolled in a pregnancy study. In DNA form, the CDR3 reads TGTGCCAGCAGCGGCCGGGACAGGATGGTTTATGGCTACACCTTC. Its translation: CASSGRDRMVYGYTF. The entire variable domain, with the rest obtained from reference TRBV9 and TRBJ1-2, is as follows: DSGVTQTPKHLITATGQRVTLRCSPRSGDLSVYWYQQSLDQGLQFLIQYYNGEERAKGNILERFSAQQFPDLHSELNLSSLELGDSALYFCASSGRDRMVYGYTFGSGTRLTVV.